The clone carrying this T cell receptor (beta chain) was counted ten times or more. Its specificity is unknown. The data were taken from a study of regulatory T cells in long-lasting Graves disease. The V segment lost 3 bases and the J segment 4 bases; nucleotides outside the gene matches: 11. Germline V gives CDR1 SNHLY, CDR2 FYNNEI. The CDR3 runs to 16 residues. Construction of TCR beta libraries relied on iRepertoire HTBI primers and on Arm-PCR targeting CDR3 regions. Via MiXCR, TCRdb re-called the multiplex PCR reads, giving one row per CDR3 protein. Of a few hundred thousand distinct CDR3 sequences listed, over 9.5% were seen once; the top ten hold 15% to 20%. Study-level results: Samples came from peripheral blood alone, without thyroid tissue. Gene preferences differed: TRBV28, TRBJ1-2, TRBJ2-5 in persistent cases.

The sample's time point: newly diagnosed GD, antithyroid drugs for less than 3 months. Isolated PBMC RNA provided the starting material for the TCR library. The same sample was also studied in work on T cells in Graves' hyperthyroidism and ophthalmopathy. That study reports: An initial round of RT-PCR targeting the TCR CDR3 relied on the HTBI primer set. Most thyroid clonotypes expanded above 0.001 appeared in blood too.

The TCR sequence derives from a woman between 18 and 29 years old with Graves disease. The chain has TRBV2 and TRBJ2-5; 7 positions agree with TRBD2. The specimen was peripheral blood mononuclear cells (PBMCs), collected at new diagnosis, from a patient treated with antithyroid drugs. The CDR3 DNA follows: TGTGCCAGCAGTGATGAGGGCCAGCGGGGCTTAGAGACCCAGTACTTC. Translation gives CASSDEGQRGLETQYF.